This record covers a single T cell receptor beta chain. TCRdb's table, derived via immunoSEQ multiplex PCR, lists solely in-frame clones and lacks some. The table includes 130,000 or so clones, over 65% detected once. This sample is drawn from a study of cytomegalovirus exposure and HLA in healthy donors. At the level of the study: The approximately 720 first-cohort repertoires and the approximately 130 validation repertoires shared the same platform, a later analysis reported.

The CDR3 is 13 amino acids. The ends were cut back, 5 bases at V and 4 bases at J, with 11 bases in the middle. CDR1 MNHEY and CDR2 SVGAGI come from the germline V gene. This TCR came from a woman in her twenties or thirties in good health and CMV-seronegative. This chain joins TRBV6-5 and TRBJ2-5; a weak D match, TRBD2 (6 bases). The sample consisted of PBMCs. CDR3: CASSATGGETQYF. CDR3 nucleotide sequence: TGTGCCAGCAGTGCCACCGGGGGAGAGACCCAGTACTTC.